The 6 T cell receptor beta chains in this list originate from one sample, sequenced in a study of Graves' ophthalmopathy and Graves' hyperthyroidism. The TCR beta CDR3 regions underwent amplification from RNA transcripts. First-round RT-PCR employed HTBI primers, with a second-round multiplex PCR after it. TCRdb ran MiXCR on the multiplex PCR reads and lists one entry per CDR3 protein. Found here are more than 550,000 distinct CDR3 sequences, over 40% of them singletons; the top ten hold about 3.3%. Sequenced input: peripheral blood. The receptors originated from an adult man with Graves' ophthalmopathy.

The chain employs TRBV5-1 and TRBJ1-4; D remains ambiguous. The ends were cut back, 7 bases at V and 0 bases at J, with 10 bases in the middle. Germline V CDR1 and CDR2: SGHRS, YFSETQ. The CDR3 spans 14 residues. This chain's CDR3 is CASSAVATNEKLFF. DNA of the CDR3: TGCGCCAGCTCCGCAGTCGCAACTAATGAAAAACTGTTTTTT.

This clonotype has only one observation. This chain uses TRBV29-1 with TRBJ1-1, with 10 bases aligning to TRBD1. The CDR3 contains 14 residues. Germline-derived CDR1 and CDR2 are SQVTM and ANQGSEA. The V gene end was trimmed by 6 bases and the J gene end by 3 bases; junction bases not matched to a gene: 7. The CDR3 is CSVRTGGGDTEAFF. In DNA, the CDR3 is TGCAGCGTCCGGACAGGGGGGGGGGACACTGAAGCTTTCTTT.

At least ten counts were recorded for this clonotype. The chain recombines TRBV20-1 with TRBJ2-2; a weak D match, TRBD2 (5 bases). V was clipped by 3 bases and J by 6 bases, with 5 bases between them. This CDR3 comprises 11 residues. Germline lookup yields CDR1 DFQATT and CDR2 SNEGSKA (reference sequence). The CDR3 loop is CSAREAGELFF. The CDR3 region has the DNA TGCAGTGCTAGGGAGGCCGGGGAGCTGTTTTTT.

This clonotype was seen many times. The chain couples TRBV7-2 to TRBJ2-2, with 8 bases matching TRBD2. The CDR3 covers 14 residues. Germline V gives CDR1 SGHTA, CDR2 FQGNSA. V trimming: 8 bases; J trimming: 4 bases; junction bases outside the gene matches: 6. The CDR3 nucleotides are TGTGCCAGCCTCCGGGGGGGCAGCACCGGGGAGCTGTTTTTT. Translated: CASLRGGSTGELFF. Full variable domain (outside the CDR3, taken from reference TRBV7-2 and TRBJ2-2): GAGVSQSPSNKVTEKGKDVELRCDPISGHTALYWYRQSLGQGLEFLIYFQGNSAPDKSGLPSDRFSAERTGGSVSTLTIQRTQQEDSAVYLCASLRGGSTGELFFGEGSRLTVL.

This clonotype appeared a few times. The CDR3 here is CASSPNQMNTEAFF. DNA of the CDR3: TGTGCCAGCAGCCCGAATCAGATGAACACTGAAGCTTTCTTT. The genes are TRBV9 and TRBJ1-1; no definite D call. The CDR3 sequence is 14 residues long. V lost 4 bases to trimming and J lost 0 bases, with 10 bases between them. Looked up from germline, CDR1 is SGDLS and CDR2 is YYNGEE. Combining the CDR3 with reference TRBV9 and TRBJ1-1 gives the whole variable domain DSGVTQTPKHLITATGQRVTLRCSPRSGDLSVYWYQQSLDQGLQFLIQYYNGEERAKGNILERFSAQQFPDLHSELNLSSLELGDSALYFCASSPNQMNTEAFFGQGTRLTVV.

On this clonotype: A read error is possible here, since a much larger clone lies one base away. This sequence joins TRBV9 and TRBJ2-7, with TRBD2 matching 8 bases. CDR3 length: 15 residues. J was trimmed by 6 bases and V by 3 bases; bases with no gene match: 11. The germline V gene has CDR1 SGDLS and CDR2 YYNGEE. The CDR3 sequence: CASSAGGQGRTEQYF. The CDR3 nucleotides are TGTGCCAGCAGCGCGGGGGGGCAGGGGAGGACCGAGCAGTACTTC.